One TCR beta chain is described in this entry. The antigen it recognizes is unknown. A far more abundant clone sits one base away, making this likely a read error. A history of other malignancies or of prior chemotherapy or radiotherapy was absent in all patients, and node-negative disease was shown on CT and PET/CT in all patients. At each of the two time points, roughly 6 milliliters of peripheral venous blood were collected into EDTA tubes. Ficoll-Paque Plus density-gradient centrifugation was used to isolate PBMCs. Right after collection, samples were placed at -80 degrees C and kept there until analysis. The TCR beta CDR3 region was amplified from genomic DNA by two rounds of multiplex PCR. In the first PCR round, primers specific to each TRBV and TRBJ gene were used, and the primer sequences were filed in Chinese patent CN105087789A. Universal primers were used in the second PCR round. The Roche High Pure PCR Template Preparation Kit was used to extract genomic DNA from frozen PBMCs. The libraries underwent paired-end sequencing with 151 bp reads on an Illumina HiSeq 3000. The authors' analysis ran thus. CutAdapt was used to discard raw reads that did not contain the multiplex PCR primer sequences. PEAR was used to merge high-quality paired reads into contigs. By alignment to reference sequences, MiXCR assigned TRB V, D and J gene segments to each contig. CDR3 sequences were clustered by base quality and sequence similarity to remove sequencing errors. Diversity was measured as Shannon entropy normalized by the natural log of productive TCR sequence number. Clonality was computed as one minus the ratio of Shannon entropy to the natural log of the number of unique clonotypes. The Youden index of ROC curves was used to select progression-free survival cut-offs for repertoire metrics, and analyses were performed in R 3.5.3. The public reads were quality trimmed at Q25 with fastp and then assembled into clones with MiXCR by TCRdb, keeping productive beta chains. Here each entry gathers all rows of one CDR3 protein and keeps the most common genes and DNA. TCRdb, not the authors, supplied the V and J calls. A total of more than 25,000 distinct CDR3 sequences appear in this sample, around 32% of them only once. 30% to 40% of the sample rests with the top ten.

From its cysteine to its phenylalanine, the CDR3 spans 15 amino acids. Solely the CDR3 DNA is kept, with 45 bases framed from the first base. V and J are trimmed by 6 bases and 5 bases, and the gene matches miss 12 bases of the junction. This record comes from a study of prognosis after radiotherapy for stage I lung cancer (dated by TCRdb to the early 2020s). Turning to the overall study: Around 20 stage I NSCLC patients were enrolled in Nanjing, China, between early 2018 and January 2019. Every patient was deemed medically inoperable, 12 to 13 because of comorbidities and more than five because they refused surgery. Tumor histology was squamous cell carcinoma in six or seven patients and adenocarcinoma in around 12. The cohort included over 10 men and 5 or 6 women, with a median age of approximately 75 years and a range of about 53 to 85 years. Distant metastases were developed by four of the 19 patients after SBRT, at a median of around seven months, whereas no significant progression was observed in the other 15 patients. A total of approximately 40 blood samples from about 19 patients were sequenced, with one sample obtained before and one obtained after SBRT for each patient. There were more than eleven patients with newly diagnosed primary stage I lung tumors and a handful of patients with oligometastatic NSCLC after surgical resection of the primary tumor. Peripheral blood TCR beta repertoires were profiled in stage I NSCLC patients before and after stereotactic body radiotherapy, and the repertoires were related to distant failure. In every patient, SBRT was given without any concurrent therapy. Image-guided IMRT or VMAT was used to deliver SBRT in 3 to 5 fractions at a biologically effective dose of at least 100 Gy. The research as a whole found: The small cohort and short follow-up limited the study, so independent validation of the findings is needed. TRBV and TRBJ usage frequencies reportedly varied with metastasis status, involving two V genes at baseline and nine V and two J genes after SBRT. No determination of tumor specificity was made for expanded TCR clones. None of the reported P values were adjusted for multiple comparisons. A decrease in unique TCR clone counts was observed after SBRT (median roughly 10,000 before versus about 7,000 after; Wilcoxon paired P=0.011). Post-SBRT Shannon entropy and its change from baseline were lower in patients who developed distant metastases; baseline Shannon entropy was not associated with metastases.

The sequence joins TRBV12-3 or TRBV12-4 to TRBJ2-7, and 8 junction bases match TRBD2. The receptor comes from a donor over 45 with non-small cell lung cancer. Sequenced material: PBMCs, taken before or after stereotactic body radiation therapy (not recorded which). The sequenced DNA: TGTGCCAGCAGCAGAGCCCAGCGGGAGTTTGACGAGCAGTACTTC. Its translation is CASSRAQREFDEQYF.